The clone carrying this T cell receptor beta chain was recorded a few times. Its antigen remains unknown. The entry originates in a study of cytomegalovirus exposure and HLA in healthy donors. Broader study findings: Reports indicated that the classifier achieved high specificity and sensitivity in diagnosing cytomegalovirus status. Several of the most significant clusters were apparently associated with common viral pathogens in a later analysis.

PCR was performed using 60 Vbeta and 13 Jbeta primers. Generated by immunoSEQ multiplex PCR, the TCRdb table keeps only in-frame clones and is missing some. This table holds about 180,000 clones, 70% to 85% found once. Sequencing used PBMCs. This clonotype originated in a man aged 18 to 30 in good health and CMV-seronegative.

CDR3 bases: TGTGCTAGTGGTTTGGGCACAGGGGGCGGTCAGCCCCAGCATTTT. Its translation: CASGLGTGGGQPQHF. The rearrangement uses TRBV12-5 and TRBJ1-5, with TRBD1 identical over 9 bases. This CDR3 spans 15 amino acids. CDR1 and CDR2 (germline): LGHNT, FRNRAP. V shed 1 base, J shed 6 bases, and the junction held 4 bases outside the gene matches.